This T cell receptor beta chain stems from a study of T-cell memory formation after mild COVID-19. General study findings and limits: Confirmation of SARS-CoV-2 specificity was lacking for second-wave clones peaking day 37.

TCRdb re-called the 5' RACE reads through MiXCR, storing one row per CDR3 protein. The sample has 250,000 or so distinct CDR3 sequences, 15% to 20% seen once. This clonotype occurred a few times. Its antigen remains unidentified. The source is a man between 18 and 35 years old who had mild COVID-19 (a few samples of this study predate the infection). Cell type and time point are not known. The sequencing sample was made of PBMCs or a T cell subset sorted from them (not recorded which).

The CDR3 nucleotides read TGTGCCAGCAGTTACCGGACAGGGCAGCTCTCGACCCAGCATTTT. It translates to CASSYRTGQLSTQHF. The V gene is TRBV6-2 or TRBV6-3, the J gene TRBJ1-5, with 8 nucleotides matching TRBD1. The CDR3 spans 15 residues. The junction had 11 bases not matched to a gene; V was cut back by 2 bases and J by 11 bases. Germline V gene sequence: CDR1 MNHEY, CDR2 SVGEGT.